A selection of T cell receptor beta chains follows, all from one sample in a study of beta chain features in type 1 diabetes. The protocol was immunoSEQ multiplex PCR, while the TCRdb copy is restricted to in-frame clones and leaves out a portion. Among about 340,000 clones listed, approximately 13% were seen once. Sample: naive CD4+ T cells from blood. These TCRs come from a woman aged 18-29 years with type 1 diabetes. Both conserved end residues are part of each CDR3. The D gene is left open where the match is weak. Part of the rows lack a size; the others show once, few, many or a class for expanded clones.

J: TRBJ1-1; V: TRBV11-2; D: -; size: -; CDR3: CASSSVAGYTEAFF; DNA: TGTGCCAGCAGCTCCGTCGCGGGGTACACTGAAGCTTTCTTT
J: TRBJ2-5; V: TRBV5-1; D: TRBD1; size: -; CDR3: CASSLTLTGKGETQYF; DNA: TGCGCCAGCAGCCTAACGTTGACAGGGAAGGGTGAGACCCAGTACTTC
J: TRBJ2-4; V: TRBV28; D: -; size: few; CDR3: CASSWDGLIAKNIQYF; DNA: TGTGCCAGCAGTTGGGATGGACTGATAGCCAAAAACATTCAGTACTTC
J: TRBJ2-2; V: TRBV20-1; D: -; size: few; CDR3: CSARGLGELFF; DNA: TGCAGTGCTAGAGGGCTCGGGGAGCTGTTTTTT
J: TRBJ1-2; V: TRBV30; D: -; size: -; CDR3: CAWSVRVWDGYTF; DNA: TGTGCCTGGAGTGTACGGGTATGGGATGGCTACACCTTC
J: TRBJ2-1; V: TRBV7-9; D: -; size: -; CDR3: CASSEGAWQFF; DNA: TGTGCCAGCAGCGAAGGAGCCTGGCAGTTCTTC
J: TRBJ1-2; V: TRBV5-1; D: -; size: -; CDR3: CASSLGGNHGYTF; DNA: TGCGCCAGCAGCTTGGGAGGGAATCATGGCTACACCTTC
J: TRBJ1-1; V: TRBV4-1; D: -; size: -; CDR3: CASSQQGKRGNTEAFF; DNA: TGCGCCAGCAGCCAACAGGGGAAGAGGGGGAACACTGAAGCTTTCTTT
J: TRBJ2-5; V: TRBV6-1; D: -; size: few; CDR3: CASSDGGSQETQYF; DNA: TGTGCCAGCAGTGATGGGGGCAGCCAAGAGACCCAGTACTTC
J: TRBJ1-2; V: TRBV5-4; D: -; size: few; CDR3: CASSLDRNYGYTF; DNA: TGTGCCAGCAGCTTGGACAGGAACTATGGCTACACCTTC
J: TRBJ2-6; V: TRBV9; D: -; size: few; CDR3: CASSVLSGANVLTF; DNA: TGTGCCAGCAGCGTCCTCAGTGGGGCCAACGTCCTGACTTTC
J: TRBJ2-3; V: TRBV19; D: TRBD2; size: few; CDR3: CASSSGRPDTQYF; DNA: TGTGCCAGTAGTAGCGGGAGGCCAGATACGCAGTATTTT
J: TRBJ1-4; V: TRBV25-1; D: TRBD1; size: -; CDR3: CASSEYQGAREKLFF; DNA: TGTGCCAGCAGTGAATATCAGGGGGCGCGAGAAAAACTGTTTTTT
J: TRBJ2-5; V: TRBV7-2; D: -; size: few; CDR3: CASSRSAAETQYF; DNA: TGTGCCAGCAGCCGCAGCGCAGCGGAGACCCAGTACTTC
J: TRBJ2-1; V: TRBV11-3; D: TRBD1; size: few; CDR3: CASRYRGYEQFF; DNA: TGTGCCAGCAGATACAGGGGTTATGAGCAGTTCTTC
J: TRBJ2-7; V: TRBV27; D: -; size: -; CDR3: CASSLLPSSSYEQYF; DNA: TGTGCCAGCAGTTTACTCCCGTCGAGCTCCTACGAGCAGTACTTC
J: TRBJ1-2; V: TRBV6-6; D: -; size: -; CDR3: CASSYSDSHYGYTF; DNA: TGTGCCAGCAGTTACTCCGACAGCCATTATGGCTACACCTTC
J: TRBJ2-1; V: TRBV7-2; D: TRBD2; size: few; CDR3: CASSPWTSGYNEQFF; DNA: TGTGCCAGCAGCCCTTGGACTAGCGGTTACAATGAGCAGTTCTTC
J: TRBJ1-5; V: TRBV15; D: -; size: -; CDR3: CATSSGQNQPQHF; DNA: TGTGCCACCAGCAGCGGACAGAATCAGCCCCAGCATTTT
J: TRBJ2-7; V: TRBV28; D: TRBD2; size: few; CDR3: CASSRHPLLAGVGEQYF; DNA: TGTGCCAGCAGTCGCCACCCCTTGCTAGCGGGAGTAGGCGAGCAGTACTTC
J: TRBJ2-1; V: TRBV9; D: TRBD1; size: -; CDR3: CASSARDSDRDEQFF; DNA: TGTGCCAGCAGCGCCCGGGACAGCGACCGGGATGAGCAGTTCTTC
J: TRBJ2-1; V: TRBV29-1; D: -; size: few; CDR3: CSVVRGGDEQFF; DNA: TGCAGCGTTGTGCGCGGGGGCGATGAGCAGTTCTTC
J: TRBJ1-1; V: TRBV29-1; D: -; size: -; CDR3: CSVHMNTEAFF; DNA: TGCAGCGTTCACATGAACACTGAAGCTTTCTTT
J: TRBJ2-5; V: TRBV11-2; D: TRBD2; size: few; CDR3: CASSSGRLAGSETQYF; DNA: TGTGCCAGCAGCTCCGGACGACTAGCGGGATCAGAGACCCAGTACTTC
J: TRBJ2-3; V: TRBV30; D: TRBD2; size: few; CDR3: CAWNLGTSGSRNTQYF; DNA: TGTGCCTGGAACTTAGGGACTAGCGGGAGTAGGAATACGCAGTATTTT
J: TRBJ1-1; V: TRBV2; D: -; size: few; CDR3: CASSVGEGNTEAFF; DNA: TGTGCCAGCAGTGTCGGGGAGGGGAACACTGAAGCTTTCTTT
J: TRBJ2-7; V: TRBV2; D: -; size: -; CDR3: CASSEPTDSRRAYEQYF; DNA: TGTGCCAGCAGTGAACCGACAGACTCTAGAAGGGCCTACGAGCAGTACTTC
J: TRBJ2-3; V: TRBV9; D: -; size: few; CDR3: CASSGAGLSTDTQYF; DNA: TGTGCCAGCAGCGGAGCCGGACTTAGCACAGATACGCAGTATTTT
J: TRBJ2-3; V: TRBV28; D: TRBD2; size: -; CDR3: CASSLGTSGRTDTQYF; DNA: TGTGCCAGCAGTTTAGGGACTAGCGGGCGCACAGATACGCAGTATTTT
J: TRBJ2-5; V: TRBV19; D: -; size: -; CDR3: CASSNQGQETQYF; DNA: TGTGCCAGTAGTAACCAGGGTCAAGAGACCCAGTACTTC
J: TRBJ2-3; V: TRBV6-5; D: -; size: few; CDR3: CASTPPGTDTQYF; DNA: TGTGCCAGCACCCCCCCGGGGACAGATACGCAGTATTTT
J: TRBJ1-2; V: TRBV7-8; D: -; size: -; CDR3: CASSLYSYNYGYTF; DNA: TGTGCCAGCAGCTTATACAGTTATAACTATGGCTACACCTTC
J: TRBJ2-5; V: TRBV28; D: TRBD1; size: few; CDR3: CASRPQGLETQYF; DNA: TGTGCCAGCAGACCACAGGGGTTGGAGACCCAGTACTTC
J: TRBJ2-3; V: TRBV9; D: -; size: few; CDR3: CASSLQAGGTDTQYF; DNA: TGTGCCAGCAGCCTTCAAGCGGGTGGCACAGATACGCAGTATTTT
J: TRBJ1-5; V: TRBV5-1; D: -; size: -; CDR3: CASSPLGGGNQPQHF; DNA: TGCGCCAGCAGCCCGCTAGGGGGGGGCAATCAGCCCCAGCATTTT
J: TRBJ1-5; V: TRBV19; D: TRBD1; size: few; CDR3: CASSSPWTGSNQPQHF; DNA: TGTGCCAGTAGTTCCCCCTGGACAGGAAGCAATCAGCCCCAGCATTTT
J: TRBJ2-7; V: TRBV9; D: TRBD1; size: -; CDR3: CASSAKSGTGGYEQYF; DNA: TGTGCCAGCAGCGCTAAGTCTGGGACAGGGGGCTACGAGCAGTACTTC
J: TRBJ1-4; V: TRBV2; D: TRBD1; size: few; CDR3: CASSVRQGNEKLFF; DNA: TGTGCCAGCAGTGTGAGACAGGGTAACGAAAAACTGTTTTTT
J: TRBJ2-5; V: TRBV7-9; D: TRBD1; size: few; CDR3: CASSLKDRQETQYF; DNA: TGTGCCAGCAGCCTAAAGGACAGGCAAGAGACCCAGTACTTC
J: TRBJ1-5; V: TRBV2; D: TRBD1; size: few; CDR3: CASSRQGSQPQHF; DNA: TGTGCCAGCAGCCGACAGGGGAGTCAGCCCCAGCATTTT